These 7 T cell receptor beta chains were sequenced from one sample in a study of T cells after yellow fever vaccination. TCRdb redid the calling of the 5' RACE reads with MiXCR, one entry per CDR3 protein. The sample has 250,000 or so distinct CDR3 sequences, approximately 6.8% seen once; the top ten hold approximately 0.99%. Sequenced here: CD4+ T cells sorted from PBMCs, sampled on the day of the yellow fever booster vaccination. The receptors derive from a man aged 30 to 45 who received the YFV17D yellow fever vaccine.

This clonotype was observed many times. The genes are TRBV20-1 and TRBJ2-5; TRBD2 matches at 13 bases. Unmatched junction bases numbered 8, after V lost 5 bases and J lost 5 bases. CDR3 length: 15 residues. Germline CDR1 and CDR2: DFQATT and SNEGSKA (reference sequence). Written as DNA, the CDR3 is TGCAGTGCTCGAGGACTAGCGGGAGTAGGGGAGACCCAGTACTTC. Protein sequence: CSARGLAGVGETQYF.

The chain is built from TRBV21-1 and TRBJ2-4; the table gives TRBD1 as D, unverified against the DNA. TRBV21-1 is noted as a pseudogene. CDR3 length: 18 amino acids. The CDR3 protein is CASVVSTLGQGVKNIQYF. DNA of the CDR3: TGTGCCAGTGTAGTGAGCACCCTGGGACAGGGGGTCAAAAACATTCAGTACTTC.

This clonotype has a handful of counts. The genes are TRBV3-1 and TRBJ2-1, with TRBD2 matching 10 bases. The germline V gene has CDR1 LGHDT and CDR2 YNNKEL (reference sequence). J gave up 9 bases and V 6 bases, and 17 bases lay outside the gene matches. This CDR3 has 17 residues. The CDR3 DNA follows: TGTGCCAGCAGACACAATTTAGCGGGAGGCCCAATCGGTGAGCAGTTCTTC. It codes for CASRHNLAGGPIGEQFF.

The V call is TRBV29-1, the J call TRBJ2-7; 9 positions match TRBD1. After removal of 7 bases from V and 6 bases from J, the junction contained 7 bases not matched to a gene. The germline V gene encodes CDR1 SQVTM and CDR2 ANQGSEA. There are 12 residues in the CDR3. The CDR3 reads CSGWGQGGEQYF. CDR3 DNA sequence: TGCAGCGGTTGGGGACAGGGCGGCGAGCAGTACTTC.

At least ten counts were recorded for this clonotype. The chain recombines TRBV29-1 with TRBJ2-1, with D unresolved. Trimming stripped 4 bases from V and 4 bases from J, with 8 bases between. This CDR3 spans 12 amino acids. Per germline, CDR1 SQVTM and CDR2 ANQGSEA. The CDR3 coding sequence is TGCAGCGTTGCCCAATTTTACAATGAGCAGTTCTTC. Translating gives CSVAQFYNEQFF.

In this sample, this clonotype turned up many times. This sequence joins TRBV12-3 or TRBV12-4 and TRBJ2-5; D may be TRBD2 (6 bases). The CDR3 extends over 11 amino acids. V was trimmed by 9 bases and J by 4 bases, leaving 9 bases between them. CDR3 DNA sequence: TGTGCCAGTCGGGGAGGAGAGACCCAGTACTTC. Amino acid sequence: CASRGGETQYF.

At least ten counts were recorded for this clonotype. J is TRBJ2-4 and V is TRBV20-1; D call uncertain. There are 15 residues in the CDR3. The V end lost 2 bases, the J end lost 6 bases, and 17 bases lay between the germline ends. Looked up from germline, CDR1 is DFQATT and CDR2 is SNEGSKA (reference sequence). The CDR3 here is CSARFSGRMGNIQYF. The CDR3 DNA reads TGCAGTGCTAGATTCTCCGGGCGGATGGGAAACATTCAGTACTTC.